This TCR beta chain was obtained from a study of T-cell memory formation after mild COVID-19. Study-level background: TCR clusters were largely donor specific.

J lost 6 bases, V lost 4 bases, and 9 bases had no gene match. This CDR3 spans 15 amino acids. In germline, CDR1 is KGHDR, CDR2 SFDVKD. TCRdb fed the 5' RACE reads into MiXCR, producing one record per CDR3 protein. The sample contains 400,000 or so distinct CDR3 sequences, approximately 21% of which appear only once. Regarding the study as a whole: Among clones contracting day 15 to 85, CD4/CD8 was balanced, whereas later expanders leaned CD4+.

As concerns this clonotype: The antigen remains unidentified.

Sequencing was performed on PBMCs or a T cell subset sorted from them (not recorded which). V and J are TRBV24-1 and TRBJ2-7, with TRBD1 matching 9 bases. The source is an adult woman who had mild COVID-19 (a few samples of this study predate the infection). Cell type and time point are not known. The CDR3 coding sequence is TGTGCCACCAGTGACCGGAGGGACAGGGCTGGCGAGCAGTACTTC. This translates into CATSDRRDRAGEQYF.